Listed below are T cell receptor beta chains from one sample, sequenced in a study of T cell responses to AZD1222 COVID-19 vaccine. Data came from immunoSEQ multiplex PCR; TCRdb stores just in-frame clones and leaves some out. The table lists about 160,000 clones, roughly nine tenths of them singletons. The sample here was peripheral blood, taken on day 0 of AZD1222 vaccination. The origin of the receptors is an adult in good health. Both conserved end residues are part of each CDR3. D genes are given only for firm matches. Only part of the rows carry a size: once, few, many, or a class if the clone is expanded.

J gene	clone size	D gene	V gene	CDR3 DNA	CDR3 protein
TRBJ1-6	.	.	TRBV5-8	TGTGCCAGCAGCTTTGGGCTACAGAATTCACCCCTCCACTTT	CASSFGLQNSPLHF
TRBJ1-1	.	.	TRBV18	TGTGCCAGCTCACCTTCCCTTGGGGGTGCGGCGAACACTGAAGCTTTCTTT	CASSPSLGGAANTEAFF
TRBJ1-2	.	.	TRBV6-5	TGTGCCAGCAGTTACTTAACCCGGGGGCCCCGAGGAGGCTACACCTTC	CASSYLTRGPRGGYTF
TRBJ1-4	.	TRBD1	TRBV28	TGTGCCAGCAGTTGGGACAGGGTAGGGGAAAAACTGTTTTTT	CASSWDRVGEKLFF
TRBJ2-1	.	TRBD2	TRBV7-3	TGTGCCAGCAGCCCAAGTCGACTAGCGGGATTGAATGAGCAGTTCTTC	CASSPSRLAGLNEQFF
TRBJ1-5	.	TRBD1	TRBV4-2	TGTGCCAGCAGCCAAGAAAAGTATGGCCGGGGACAGGGTGATCAGCCCCAGCATTTT	CASSQEKYGRGQGDQPQHF
TRBJ2-3	once	.	TRBV28	TGTGCCAATTCCGACAGGTTCAGTACAGATACGCAGTATTTT	CANSDRFSTDTQYF
TRBJ1-5	.	TRBD1	TRBV19	TGTGCCAGTAGTATTCTGGGGCAGGGGGGCAATCAGCCCCAGCATTTT	CASSILGQGGNQPQHF
TRBJ1-6	.	.	TRBV7-8	TGTGCCAGCAGCTTAGCCGCAGGGACTTCACCCCTCCACTTT	CASSLAAGTSPLHF
TRBJ1-1	.	.	TRBV19	TGTGCCAGTAGTATAGCTCGGGGACGGCGTTCCCATTTGAACACTGAAGCTTTCTTT	CASSIARGRRSHLNTEAFF
TRBJ2-6	.	.	TRBV7-3	TGTGCCAGCAGCGCCGGGCCAGTCTCTGGGGCCAACGTCCTGACTTTC	CASSAGPVSGANVLTF
TRBJ1-1	few	.	TRBV3-1/TRBV3-2	TGTGCCAGCAGCCACTCGGGGGTTACGGTAGCTTTCTTT	CASSHSGVTVAFF
TRBJ2-2	few	TRBD2	TRBV7-7	TGTGCCAGCAGCTTGGAGCGGGGGAACACCGGGGAGCTGTTTTTT	CASSLERGNTGELFF
TRBJ1-4	.	TRBD1	TRBV5-1	TGCGCCAGCAGGGCGGGACAGCGTAATGAAAAACTGTTTTTT	CASRAGQRNEKLFF
TRBJ1-2	.	.	TRBV28	TGTGCCAGCAGTTTCTACACAGGGAATGGCTACACCTTC	CASSFYTGNGYTF
TRBJ1-5	.	TRBD1	TRBV2	TGTGCCAGCAGTTACGCAGGGGGCAGGAGCAATCAGCCCCAGCATTTT	CASSYAGGRSNQPQHF
TRBJ1-1	.	.	TRBV4-1	TGCGCCAGCAGCTCTGGGGCCTGGGGCCGCGCTGAAGCTTTCTTT	CASSSGAWGRAEAFF
TRBJ1-5	.	TRBD1	TRBV20-1	TGCAGTGCTAGTGACAGGGAAGAGCCCCAGCATTTT	CSASDREEPQHF
TRBJ2-7	.	TRBD2	TRBV19	TGTGCCAGTAGTGTAGGGAGCGGGGCCTACGAGCAGTACTTC	CASSVGSGAYEQYF
TRBJ1-1	.	.	TRBV30	TGTGCCTGGAGTGAATTCACCGGGACGCGGGCTTTCTTT	CAWSEFTGTRAFF
TRBJ2-2	few	.	TRBV5-4	TGTGCCAGCAGCCGGTGGTTGACTACCGGAACCGGGGAGCTGTTTTTT	CASSRWLTTGTGELFF
TRBJ2-4	.	.	TRBV6-1	TGTGCCAGCAGTGCCTACCGAACCGGGCTGCAAAACATTCAGTACTTC	CASSAYRTGLQNIQYF
TRBJ1-3	.	TRBD1	TRBV7-9	TGTGCCAGCAGCCGTACCGGGACAGGGGTGGACACCATATATTTT	CASSRTGTGVDTIYF
TRBJ2-7	.	.	TRBV4-3	TGCGCCAGCAGCCAAGAAAGACAGAGCGAGCAGTACTTC	CASSQERQSEQYF
TRBJ1-2	.	TRBD1	TRBV6-5	TGTGCCAGCATTCCTGACAGGGGGAGTCGTGGCTACACCTTC	CASIPDRGSRGYTF
TRBJ2-7	.	TRBD1	TRBV28	TGTGCCAGCAGTTCCTATGGAGGGACAGGGTCGGGCGAGCAGTACTTC	CASSSYGGTGSGEQYF
TRBJ1-1	.	TRBD1	TRBV27	TGTGCCAGCAGTTTAAGGGGTGGGGGGACAGGGGGCGGATACACTGAAGCTTTCTTT	CASSLRGGGTGGGYTEAFF
TRBJ2-5	few	.	TRBV18	TGTGCCAGCTCACTACAGGGTGGGGAGACCCAGTACTTC	CASSLQGGETQYF
TRBJ2-5	.	.	TRBV28	TGTGCCAGCAGTTTAGCGGGGTCCGTCGAGACCCAGTACTTC	CASSLAGSVETQYF
TRBJ2-1	once	.	TRBV12-3/TRBV12-4	TGTGCCAGCAGTTCCCAGTCGTACAATGAGCAGTTCTTC	CASSSQSYNEQFF
TRBJ1-5	.	TRBD1	TRBV28	TGTGCCAGCTGTGGGACAGGGAATCAGCCCCAGCATTTT	CASCGTGNQPQHF
TRBJ1-1	once	.	TRBV5-1	TGCGCCAGCAGCTTGGGACAGGACAATGAAGCTTTCTTT	CASSLGQDNEAFF
TRBJ1-1	.	.	TRBV27	TGTGCCAGCAGTTCTTCACTCGGACGGGTGGGTGGATACACTGAAGCTTTCTTT	CASSSSLGRVGGYTEAFF
TRBJ1-1	.	TRBD1	TRBV6-5	TGTGCCAGCAGCCGGCGGACAGGAAAGAACACTGAAGCTTTCTTT	CASSRRTGKNTEAFF
TRBJ1-1	.	.	TRBV7-9	TGTGCCAGCAGCCTATTGGACATCACTGAAGCTTTCTTT	CASSLLDITEAFF
TRBJ2-1	.	TRBD2	TRBV4-3	TGCGCCAGCAGCCAAGGCCCTAGCGGATACAATGAGCAGTTCTTC	CASSQGPSGYNEQFF
TRBJ1-5	.	.	TRBV28	TGTGCCAGCAGTTTATCTAAGGGGTGGAATCAGCCCCAGCATTTT	CASSLSKGWNQPQHF
TRBJ1-2	.	.	TRBV6-5	TGTGCCAGCAGGACGGGGGAATCTGGCTACACCTTC	CASRTGESGYTF
TRBJ2-1	.	.	TRBV7-2	TGTGCCAGCAGCTTAGAGGGGGGCAATGAGCAGTTCTTC	CASSLEGGNEQFF
TRBJ1-5	.	.	TRBV5-1	TGCGCCAGCAGCCTGGTCGGTAAGGCTCTGAATCAGCCCCAGCATTTT	CASSLVGKALNQPQHF
TRBJ1-1	.	.	TRBV2	TGTGCCAGCACTCCCAACACTGAAGCTTTCTTT	CASTPNTEAFF